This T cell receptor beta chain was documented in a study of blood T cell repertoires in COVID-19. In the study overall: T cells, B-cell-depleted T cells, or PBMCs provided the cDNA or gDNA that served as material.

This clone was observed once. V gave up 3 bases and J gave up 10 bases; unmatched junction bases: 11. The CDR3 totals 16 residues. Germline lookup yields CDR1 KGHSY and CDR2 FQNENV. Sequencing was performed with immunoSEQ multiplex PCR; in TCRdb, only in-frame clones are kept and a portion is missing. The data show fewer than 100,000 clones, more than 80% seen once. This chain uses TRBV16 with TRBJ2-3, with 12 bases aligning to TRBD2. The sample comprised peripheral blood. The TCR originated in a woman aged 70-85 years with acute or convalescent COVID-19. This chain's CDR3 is CASSHLAGGSKVPQYF. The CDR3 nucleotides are TGTGCCAGCAGCCACCTAGCGGGAGGGTCCAAAGTGCCGCAGTATTTT.